The T cell receptor (beta chain) under discussion was sequenced for a study of cytomegalovirus exposure and HLA in healthy donors. Study conclusions and caveats: In a later analysis, HLA-C alleles had the fewest associated TCRs, DRB1 alleles the most.

Each of the donors was a healthy bone marrow donor. With respect to this clone: Its antigen is currently unknown.

Germline CDR1 and CDR2: SNHLY and FYNNEI. The CDR3 has 16 amino acids. The junction had 12 bases not matched to a gene; V was cut back by 3 bases and J by 8 bases. Both 60 Vbeta primers and 13 Jbeta primers went into the PCR. Sequencing was performed with immunoSEQ multiplex PCR; in TCRdb, only in-frame clones are kept and a portion is missing. The sample has 130,000 to 150,000 clones, roughly two thirds seen once. This chain joins TRBV2 and TRBJ2-2; 7 positions agree with TRBD1. The TCR sequence derives from a woman in her thirties or forties in good health and CMV-seronegative. Sequenced sample: PBMCs. In nucleotides, the CDR3 is TGTGCCAGCAGTGAGGCCCGAGGGGGCCTAACTGGGGAGCTGTTTTTT. Translated: CASSEARGGLTGELFF. The variable domain in full, completed from reference TRBV2 and TRBJ2-2, reads EPEVTQTPSHQVTQMGQEVILRCVPISNHLYFYWYRQILGQKVEFLVSFYNNEISEKSEIFDDQFSVERPDGSNFTLKIRSTKLEDSAMYFCASSEARGGLTGELFFGEGSRLTVL.